The subject of this entry is one T cell receptor (beta chain). Authors' analysis steps: Scientists estimated how many nucleated cells there were by amplifying reference gene primers. The repertoire was sequenced with immunoSEQ multiplex PCR; TCRdb's copy has only in-frame clones and lacks some. V and J calls plus clone size are reproduced from that table; the DNA served to infer D and trimming. The sample lists 150,000 to 250,000 clones, about 80% occurring once. Individuals aged roughly 18 to 95 years were recruited from about two dozen US areas. Cohort placement rested on clinical history that participants reported themselves. What the recovered Cohort 3 donors had was two negative PCRs, clearance, or symptom resolution. This entry is derived from a study of blood T cell repertoires in COVID-19. CDR3 size: 18 residues. The germline V gene has CDR1 SEHNR and CDR2 FQNEAQ (reference sequence). Trimming at V came to 5 bases and at J to 0 bases, leaving 6 bases not matched to a gene.

The receptor was derived from a middle-aged man who had recovered from COVID-19. The rearrangement uses TRBV7-9 and TRBJ2-3; 15 bases match TRBD2. The specimen sequenced was PBMCs or T cells enriched from blood (not recorded which). The CDR3 reads CASSLGLAGGTSTDTQYF. CDR3 nucleotides: TGTGCCAGCAGCCTGGGACTAGCGGGGGGCACTAGCACAGATACGCAGTATTTT.